This is a list of T cell receptor beta chains from one sample in a study of cytomegalovirus exposure and HLA in healthy donors. Some clones are missing from TCRdb's copy, which holds only in-frame ones; the method was immunoSEQ multiplex PCR. This table holds 180,000 or so clones, roughly 85% found once. The sample taken for sequencing was PBMCs. The receptors derive from a man aged 50-60 years in good health and CMV-seropositive. Both conserved end residues are part of each CDR3. Each record gives: J gene, D gene, V gene, clone size, CDR3 DNA, CDR3 protein. A D gene is named only where the DNA matches it firmly. Rows may omit the clone size; those that give it use once, few, many or a size class.

j_call: TRBJ1-1
d_call: .
v_call: TRBV27
clone_size: .
cdr3_nt: TGTGCCAGCAGTTTGACAGGCTTGGGCACTGAAGCTTTCTTT
cdr3_aa: CASSLTGLGTEAFF

j_call: TRBJ2-1
d_call: TRBD1
v_call: TRBV6-5
clone_size: few
cdr3_nt: TGTGCCACCCAAGGGGGCAGCTCCTACAATGAGCAGTTCTTC
cdr3_aa: CATQGGSSYNEQFF

j_call: TRBJ2-1
d_call: .
v_call: TRBV29-1
clone_size: few
cdr3_nt: TGCAGCGTTGCTTCAGGGGCCAATGAGCAGTTCTTC
cdr3_aa: CSVASGANEQFF

j_call: TRBJ2-2
d_call: .
v_call: TRBV2
clone_size: .
cdr3_nt: TGTGCCAGCAGTGAAACTCCGAACACCGGGGAGCTGTTTTTT
cdr3_aa: CASSETPNTGELFF

j_call: TRBJ1-4
d_call: TRBD1
v_call: TRBV4-1
clone_size: .
cdr3_nt: TGCGCCAGCAGCTACAGCCCGGGACAGGGAAATGAAAAACTGTTTTTT
cdr3_aa: CASSYSPGQGNEKLFF

j_call: TRBJ1-5
d_call: .
v_call: TRBV15
clone_size: few
cdr3_nt: TGTGCCACCAGCAGAGATAAAGGGGCTAATCAGCCCCAGCATTTT
cdr3_aa: CATSRDKGANQPQHF

j_call: TRBJ2-5
d_call: .
v_call: TRBV6-1
clone_size: .
cdr3_nt: TGTGCCAGCCTTGAGGGTTTCAGTAAAGAGACCCAGTACTTC
cdr3_aa: CASLEGFSKETQYF

j_call: TRBJ1-2
d_call: TRBD1
v_call: TRBV28
clone_size: .
cdr3_nt: TGTGCCAGCAGCGTAGGACAGGGGAGGGATGGCTACACCTTC
cdr3_aa: CASSVGQGRDGYTF

j_call: TRBJ2-4
d_call: TRBD2
v_call: TRBV18
clone_size: .
cdr3_nt: TGTGCCAGCTCACCAACCGGGGGGGCAGGAGTGGCCAAAAACATTCAGTACTTC
cdr3_aa: CASSPTGGAGVAKNIQYF

j_call: TRBJ2-1
d_call: .
v_call: TRBV2
clone_size: .
cdr3_nt: TGTGCCACCAAGAAGGAGGCGATCGACAATGAGCAGTTCTTC
cdr3_aa: CATKKEAIDNEQFF

j_call: TRBJ2-1
d_call: TRBD1
v_call: TRBV27
clone_size: .
cdr3_nt: TGTGCCAGCAGTACACGGGACAGGGGAGCCTCCTACAATGAGCAGTTCTTC
cdr3_aa: CASSTRDRGASYNEQFF

j_call: TRBJ1-6
d_call: .
v_call: TRBV6-5
clone_size: .
cdr3_nt: TGTGCCAGCAGTTACTCGACAGAATATTCGCCCCTCCACTTT
cdr3_aa: CASSYSTEYSPLHF

j_call: TRBJ1-6
d_call: .
v_call: TRBV27
clone_size: .
cdr3_nt: TGTGCCAGCAGTTTAAGCATATACCGGAATTCACCCCTCCACTTT
cdr3_aa: CASSLSIYRNSPLHF

j_call: TRBJ1-4
d_call: .
v_call: TRBV25-1
clone_size: .
cdr3_nt: TGTGCCAGCAGTTCTACGGGCCGACAGACCTTGAATGAAAAACTGTTTTTT
cdr3_aa: CASSSTGRQTLNEKLFF

j_call: TRBJ1-1
d_call: TRBD1
v_call: TRBV18
clone_size: .
cdr3_nt: TGTGCCAGCTCACGGGACAGGGAGAACACTGAAGCTTTCTTT
cdr3_aa: CASSRDRENTEAFF

j_call: TRBJ2-7
d_call: TRBD2
v_call: TRBV15
clone_size: .
cdr3_nt: TGTGCCACTCTCTGGGGGGAGCGGGGGAAAACCTACGAGCAGTACTTC
cdr3_aa: CATLWGERGKTYEQYF

j_call: TRBJ1-6
d_call: TRBD1
v_call: TRBV5-5
clone_size: .
cdr3_nt: TGTGCCAGCAGACGGACAGGGAGCTCCTATAATTCACCCCTCCACTTT
cdr3_aa: CASRRTGSSYNSPLHF

j_call: TRBJ1-2
d_call: TRBD1
v_call: TRBV29-1
clone_size: .
cdr3_nt: TGCAGCGTACCGGTCCCGACAGGGAGGATGGCTGGCTACACCTTC
cdr3_aa: CSVPVPTGRMAGYTF

j_call: TRBJ1-3
d_call: .
v_call: TRBV19
clone_size: .
cdr3_nt: TGTGCCAGTATCGCCGACAGGACCTCTGGAAACACCATATATTTT
cdr3_aa: CASIADRTSGNTIYF

j_call: TRBJ2-5
d_call: TRBD1
v_call: TRBV29-1
clone_size: .
cdr3_nt: TGCAGCGTTGGATATCGGGGGACAGGGAGGGAGACCCAGTACTTC
cdr3_aa: CSVGYRGTGRETQYF

j_call: TRBJ1-2
d_call: TRBD1
v_call: TRBV13
clone_size: once
cdr3_nt: TGTGCCAGCAGCTTTTCGACAGGGCCGCTCTATGGCTACACCTTC
cdr3_aa: CASSFSTGPLYGYTF

j_call: TRBJ2-7
d_call: .
v_call: TRBV2
clone_size: .
cdr3_nt: TGTGCCAGCAGTGAAAGGGCGGCAGGGATAACCGTCTCCTACGAGCAGTACTTC
cdr3_aa: CASSERAAGITVSYEQYF

j_call: TRBJ2-3
d_call: .
v_call: TRBV6-1
clone_size: .
cdr3_nt: TGTGCCAGCAGTGAAAAGAGAGTGGATACGCAGTATTTT
cdr3_aa: CASSEKRVDTQYF

j_call: TRBJ1-6
d_call: .
v_call: TRBV7-2
clone_size: .
cdr3_nt: TGTGCCAGCAGCTTAGGGAGCGGCCCTAATTCACCCCTCCACTTT
cdr3_aa: CASSLGSGPNSPLHF

j_call: TRBJ1-5
d_call: .
v_call: TRBV5-1
clone_size: .
cdr3_nt: TGCGCCAGCAGCTTGGGTGAAGGGGCTAGCAATCAGCCCCAGCATTTT
cdr3_aa: CASSLGEGASNQPQHF

j_call: TRBJ1-2
d_call: .
v_call: TRBV10-1
clone_size: .
cdr3_nt: TGCGCCAGCAGTGAGCTCCCGGAGAGCGGAGGCTACACCTTC
cdr3_aa: CASSELPESGGYTF

j_call: TRBJ1-2
d_call: .
v_call: TRBV2
clone_size: .
cdr3_nt: TGTGCCAGCAGTGAAGCCGCTCGCGGCCCTTCGGCCTATGGCTACACCTTC
cdr3_aa: CASSEAARGPSAYGYTF

j_call: TRBJ2-7
d_call: .
v_call: TRBV11-3
clone_size: .
cdr3_nt: TGTGCCAGCAGCTTGGGTGGGGGCACCTCCTACGAGCAGTACTTC
cdr3_aa: CASSLGGGTSYEQYF

j_call: TRBJ2-1
d_call: .
v_call: TRBV6-6
clone_size: .
cdr3_nt: TGTGCCAGCAGTTACGGTGGGAGTGAGCAGTTCTTC
cdr3_aa: CASSYGGSEQFF

j_call: TRBJ1-4
d_call: TRBD1
v_call: TRBV27
clone_size: .
cdr3_nt: TGTGCCAGCAGTTTTGTATCTGGGACAGCGGCCGAAAAACTGTTTTTT
cdr3_aa: CASSFVSGTAAEKLFF

j_call: TRBJ1-1
d_call: TRBD1
v_call: TRBV6-6
clone_size: .
cdr3_nt: TGTGCCAGCAGTTGGAGACAGGGTAACAGGGGCACTGAAGCTTTCTTT
cdr3_aa: CASSWRQGNRGTEAFF

j_call: TRBJ2-7
d_call: TRBD1
v_call: TRBV27
clone_size: .
cdr3_nt: TGTGCCAGCAGTCCTCCGGGACAGATCTACGAGCAGTACTTC
cdr3_aa: CASSPPGQIYEQYF

j_call: TRBJ2-3
d_call: TRBD1
v_call: TRBV7-9
clone_size: .
cdr3_nt: TGTGCCAGCAGCTTACGCGGACAGGGGTATAGAACGCAGTATTTT
cdr3_aa: CASSLRGQGYRTQYF

j_call: TRBJ2-1
d_call: TRBD1
v_call: TRBV7-2
clone_size: .
cdr3_nt: TGTGCCAGCAGCGTAGGACAGGGAATTGGTGAGCAGTTCTTC
cdr3_aa: CASSVGQGIGEQFF

j_call: TRBJ1-3
d_call: .
v_call: TRBV28
clone_size: .
cdr3_nt: TGTGCCAGCAGTTTATCACAGGGAAACACCATATATTTT
cdr3_aa: CASSLSQGNTIYF

j_call: TRBJ2-2
d_call: .
v_call: TRBV7-7
clone_size: once
cdr3_nt: TGTGCCAGCAGCTTCGCGTACACCGGGGAGCTGTTTTTT
cdr3_aa: CASSFAYTGELFF

j_call: TRBJ1-3
d_call: .
v_call: TRBV7-9
clone_size: once
cdr3_nt: TGTGCCAGCAGCCAAGGCGGCGCTTTCTCTGGAAACACCATATATTTT
cdr3_aa: CASSQGGAFSGNTIYF

j_call: TRBJ1-4
d_call: .
v_call: TRBV19
clone_size: .
cdr3_nt: TGTGCCGGCTCAAGACAGGCAACTAATGAAAAACTGTTTTTT
cdr3_aa: CAGSRQATNEKLFF

j_call: TRBJ1-4
d_call: TRBD1
v_call: TRBV4-1
clone_size: .
cdr3_nt: TGCGCCAGCAGCCAAGCCGGGACAGGGAATGAAAAACTGTTTTTT
cdr3_aa: CASSQAGTGNEKLFF

j_call: TRBJ1-2
d_call: TRBD1
v_call: TRBV7-2
clone_size: .
cdr3_nt: TGTGCCAGCAGCTTGATCCGGGACAGCGAAAATGGCTACACCTTC
cdr3_aa: CASSLIRDSENGYTF